This TCR beta chain was documented in a study of Ad26.COV2.S vaccination and SARS-CoV-2 variants. At the level of the study: Donor was in the COV1001 Ad26.COV2.S trial arm. Study-wide points: In TCR breadth and depth analyses, total T cell responses may have been underestimated. Spike-specific TCR breadth ran higher among vaccine recipients than placebo recipients.

This clone was picked up one time. The antigen remains unidentified. The junction had 4 bases not matched to a gene; V was cut back by 8 bases and J by 7 bases. The germline CDR1 and CDR2 sequences are MDHEN and SYDVKM. The CDR3 totals 13 residues. Treatment: 15 to 20 received Ad26.COV2.S at low or high dose, single or two shots; about five received placebo; per-sample allocation not given. Samples analyzed were those drawn on day 63 after the first vaccine or placebo injection. An Ad26 vector carrying the Wuhan-strain SARS-CoV-2 spike served as the vaccine. TCRdb's copy holds only in-frame clones and misses some; the assay was immunoSEQ multiplex PCR. The data hold 400,000 to 450,000 clones, with over 75% observed a single time.

The material sequenced was peripheral blood, taken in a trial of Ad26.COV2.S vaccine versus placebo. The chain uses TRBV28 and TRBJ1-6; 8 nucleotides align to TRBD1. This receptor was identified in a person between 18 and 60 years old who received the Ad26.COV2.S COVID-19 vaccine or a placebo. CDR3 in amino acids: CASGRQGNSPLHF. The CDR3 bases are TGTGCCAGCGGACGACAGGGGAATTCACCCCTCCACTTT.